This T cell receptor (beta chain) was observed in a study of STAT5B mutations in CD4+ large granular lymphocyte leukemia. The V gene's germline CDR1 is SGHRS and CDR2 YFSETQ. Unmatched junction bases numbered 8, after V lost 4 bases and J lost 3 bases. This CDR3 spans 15 amino acids. Broader study findings: Main leukemic clonotypes were patient-specific, but about 25% appeared at low frequency elsewhere.

The survey-level immunoSEQ assay was used. TCRdb's copy holds only in-frame clones and misses some; the assay was immunoSEQ multiplex PCR. The sample holds 30,000 to 40,000 clones, 76% seen once. Points on this clone: Its antigen remains unknown.

The V gene is TRBV5-1, the J gene TRBJ2-7, with TRBD1 identical over 9 bases. The receptor was derived from a human donor in good health. The sample consisted of CD4+ T cells from blood buffy coats. CDR3 protein: CASSQGGQGNYEQYF. CDR3 DNA: TGCGCCAGCAGCCAAGGAGGACAGGGGAACTACGAGCAGTACTTC.